Listed below are T cell receptor beta chains from one sample, sequenced in a study of early T cells in non-severe SARS-CoV-2 infection. TCRdb re-called the 5' RACE reads through MiXCR, storing one row per CDR3 protein. The sample holds about 80,000 distinct CDR3 sequences, approximately 5% seen once. Specimen: whole blood, collected at baseline. The receptor source for this set is an adult who was a healthcare worker with PCR-confirmed SARS-CoV-2 infection or an uninfected control (not recorded which). Both conserved end residues are part of each CDR3.

v_call cdr3_aa
TRBV30 CAWSVTGDNQPQHF
TRBV24-1 CATSDSRGLSEAFF
TRBV7-2 CASSLPGTAEQFF
TRBV4-1 CASSHRTGGENYEQYF
TRBV6-2/TRBV6-3 CASSSGTGGANGYTF
TRBV29-1 CSVEIIRRGPYNEQFF
TRBV29-1 CSYSQEGTEAFF
TRBV18 CASSPPGGTSNSPLHF
TRBV4-2 CASSQEGISNQPQHF
TRBV7-9 CASSFSPWMALTGSYEQYF
TRBV29-1 CSVEVGAGYTF
TRBV2 CASRGYTQYF
TRBV5-1 CASSYKTGLGTEAFF
TRBV7-2 CASSPGLAGAVGELFF